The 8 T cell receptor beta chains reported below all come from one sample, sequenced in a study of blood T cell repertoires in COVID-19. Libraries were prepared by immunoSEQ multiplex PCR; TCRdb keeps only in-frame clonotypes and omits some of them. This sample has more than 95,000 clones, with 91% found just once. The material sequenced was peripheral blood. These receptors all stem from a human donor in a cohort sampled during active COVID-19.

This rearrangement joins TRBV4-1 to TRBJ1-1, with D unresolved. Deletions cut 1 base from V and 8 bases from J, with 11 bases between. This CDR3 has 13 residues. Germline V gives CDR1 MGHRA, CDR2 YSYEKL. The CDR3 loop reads CASSQGHPEEAFF. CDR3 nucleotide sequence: TGCGCCAGCAGCCAAGGTCACCCGGAGGAAGCTTTCTTT.

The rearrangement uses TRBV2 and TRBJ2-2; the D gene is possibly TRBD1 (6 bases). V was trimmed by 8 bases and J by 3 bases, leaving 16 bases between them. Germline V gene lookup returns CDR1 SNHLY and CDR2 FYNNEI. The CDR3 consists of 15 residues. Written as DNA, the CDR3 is TGTGCCAGCGGGGGCCGGGACATCCACACCGGGGAGCTGTTTTTT. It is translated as CASGGRDIHTGELFF. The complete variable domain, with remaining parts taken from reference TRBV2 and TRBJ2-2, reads EPEVTQTPSHQVTQMGQEVILRCVPISNHLYFYWYRQILGQKVEFLVSFYNNEISEKSEIFDDQFSVERPDGSNFTLKIRSTKLEDSAMYFCASGGRDIHTGELFFGEGSRLTVL.

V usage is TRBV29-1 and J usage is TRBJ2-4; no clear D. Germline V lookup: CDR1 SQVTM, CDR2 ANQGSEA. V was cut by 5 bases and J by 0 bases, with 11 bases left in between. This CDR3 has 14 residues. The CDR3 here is CSVQAPRAKNIQYF. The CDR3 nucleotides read TGCAGCGTTCAGGCACCACGAGCCAAAAACATTCAGTACTTC. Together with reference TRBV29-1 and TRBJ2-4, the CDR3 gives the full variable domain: SAVISQKPSRDICQRGTSLTIQCQVDSQVTMMFWYRQQPGQSLTLIATANQGSEATYESGFVIDKFPISRPNLTFSTLTVSNMSPEDSSIYLCSVQAPRAKNIQYFGAGTRLSVL.

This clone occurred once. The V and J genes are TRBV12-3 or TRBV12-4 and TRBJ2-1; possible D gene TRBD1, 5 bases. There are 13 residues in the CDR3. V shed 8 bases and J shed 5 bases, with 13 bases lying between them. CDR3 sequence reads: CASCGATHNEQFF. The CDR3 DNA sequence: TGTGCCAGCTGTGGGGCAACCCACAATGAGCAGTTCTTC.

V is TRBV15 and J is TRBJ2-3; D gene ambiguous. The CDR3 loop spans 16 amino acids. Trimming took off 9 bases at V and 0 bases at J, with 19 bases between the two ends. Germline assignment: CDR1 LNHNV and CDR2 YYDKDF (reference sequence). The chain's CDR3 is CATSKWALTSTDTQYF. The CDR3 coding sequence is TGTGCCACTTCGAAGTGGGCCCTAACTAGCACAGATACGCAGTATTTT.

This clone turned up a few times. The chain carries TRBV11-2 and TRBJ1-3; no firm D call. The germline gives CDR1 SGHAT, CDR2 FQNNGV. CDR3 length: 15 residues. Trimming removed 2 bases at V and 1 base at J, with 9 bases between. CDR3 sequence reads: CASSLSSMSGNTIYF. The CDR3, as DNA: TGTGCCAGCAGCTTATCTTCTATGTCTGGAAACACCATATATTTT.

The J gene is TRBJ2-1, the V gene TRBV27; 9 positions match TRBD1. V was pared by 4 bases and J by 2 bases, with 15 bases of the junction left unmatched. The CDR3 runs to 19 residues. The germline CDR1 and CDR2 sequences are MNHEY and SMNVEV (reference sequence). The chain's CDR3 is CASSSGRDRVHGTYNEQFF. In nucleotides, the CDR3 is TGTGCCAGCAGTTCGGGCCGGGACAGGGTCCATGGAACCTACAATGAGCAGTTCTTC.

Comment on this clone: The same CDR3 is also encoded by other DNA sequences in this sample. CDR3 amino acids: CASSLLAGGPTDTQYF. CDR3 nucleotide sequence: TGTGCCAGCAGCTTACTAGCGGGGGGGCCAACGGATACGCAGTATTTT. The chain combines TRBV7-2 with TRBJ2-3; TRBD2 agrees at 12 bases. This CDR3 contains 16 residues. Per the germline V gene, CDR1 is SGHTA and CDR2 is FQGNSA. Losses at the gene ends were 2 bases for V and 6 bases for J; bases not matched to a gene: 6.